A selection of T cell receptor beta chains follows, all from one sample in a study of metastatic and nonmetastatic thyroid tumors. Using MiXCR, TCRdb reanalyzed the PCR reads. The repertoire holds approximately 65,000 clones, about 3.8% seen once, with about 20% in the top ten. Sequences were obtained from blood. These receptors all stem from a female donor with papillary thyroid cancer or a benign thyroid nodule (not recorded which). Some clones in this sample may be carry-over from other donors' samples. The CDR3 runs from the conserved cysteine through the conserved F or W. The D gene is left open where the match is weak. Size is stated for part of the rows, as once, few or many counts, or as a class when the clone is expanded.

cdr3_aa	cdr3_nt	cdr3_length	d_call	clone_size	v_call	j_call
CASSTMGTQSEKLFF	TGTGCCAGCAGTACGATGGGGACGCAGAGTGAAAAACTGTTTTTT	15	-	many	TRBV2	TRBJ1-4
CASSPGTGKYTDTQYF	TGTGCCAGCAGCCCTGGGACGGGGAAGTACACAGATACGCAGTATTTT	16	-	many	TRBV12-3/TRBV12-4	TRBJ2-3
CASSLIDYEQYF	TGTGCCAGCAGTTTAATCGATTACGAGCAGTACTTC	12	-	many	TRBV12-3/TRBV12-4	TRBJ2-7
CASSQGGGGRGGYTF	TGCGCCAGCAGCCAAGGCGGAGGGGGGCGCGGGGGCTACACCTTC	15	-	many	TRBV4-1	TRBJ1-2
CASSTDWNTEAFF	TGTGCCAGCAGTACGGACTGGAACACTGAAGCTTTCTTT	13	-	many	TRBV9	TRBJ1-1
CASPDTNSYEQNF	TGTGCCAGCCCTGACACGAACTCCTACGAACAGAACTTC	13	-	-	TRBV6-2/TRBV6-3	TRBJ2-7
CASSTNRVHYVYTF	TGTGCCAGCAGTACGAACAGGGTTCACTATGTCTACACCTTC	14	-	-	TRBV12-3/TRBV12-4	TRBJ1-2
CATSDSLVPGDTQYF	TGTGCCACCAGTGATTCCCTGGTCCCGGGAGATACGCAGTATTTT	15	-	-	TRBV24-1	TRBJ2-3
CASSLDGGGGIQYF	TGCGCCAGCAGCTTGGATGGGGGAGGAGGCATTCAGTACTTC	14	-	many	TRBV5-1	TRBJ2-4
CASRLDLIPCNSPLHF	TGTGCCAGCAGGCTAGATCTTATCCCGTGTAATTCACCCCTCCACTTT	16	-	-	TRBV28	TRBJ1-6
CAYSLGDTQYF	TGTGCCTACTCTCTAGGCGATACGCAGTATTTT	11	-	many	TRBV30	TRBJ2-3
CASSYQAGGYNEQFF	TGTGCCAGCAGCTATCAAGCGGGAGGGTACAATGAGCAGTTCTTC	15	TRBD2	many	TRBV7-9	TRBJ2-1
CASSLVGYPQETQYF	TGTGCCAGCAGCTTAGTGGGCTACCCCCAAGAGACCCAGTACTTC	15	-	many	TRBV7-9	TRBJ2-5
CASNGTGRDNNEQFF	TGTGCCAGCAACGGAACAGGGCGGGATAACAATGAGCAGTTCTTC	15	-	-	TRBV7-3	TRBJ2-1
CASSLSSGSAPGDTQYF	TGTGCCAGCAGCCTGTCTAGCGGGAGTGCCCCCGGCGATACGCAGTATTTT	17	TRBD2	many	TRBV11-2	TRBJ2-3
CASSPGTRSSPGEQFF	TGTGCCAGCAGCCCTGGGACTAGATCATCCCCCGGTGAGCAGTTCTTC	16	TRBD2	many	TRBV5-4	TRBJ2-1
CASSLGSPGSSYNEQFF	TGTGCCAGCAGCTTGGGATCGCCTGGGAGCTCCTACAATGAGCAGTTCTTC	17	-	few	TRBV5-4	TRBJ2-1
CASSLEPRSQYF	TGTGCCAGCAGCTTAGAACCCCGATCACAGTATTTT	12	-	many	TRBV7-6	TRBJ2-3
CATSVWAGGSTDTQYF	TGTGCCACCAGTGTGTGGGCAGGGGGCTCTACAGATACACAGTATTTT	16	TRBD1	few	TRBV24-1	TRBJ2-3
CASTPGLGDYEQYF	TGTGCCAGCACCCCGGGACTAGGGGACTACGAGCAGTACTTC	14	TRBD2	many	TRBV19	TRBJ2-7
CASSLAGDLYNEQFF	TGTGCCAGCAGTTTAGCGGGAGACTTGTACAATGAGCAGTTCTTC	15	TRBD2	many	TRBV6-1	TRBJ2-1
CASSPPGTRTGAGEQYF	TGTGCCAGCTCACCACCGGGTACGCGGACAGGGGCCGGCGAGCAGTACTTC	17	TRBD1	-	TRBV18	TRBJ2-7
CASSLAGANYGYTF	TGTGCCAGCAGTTTAGCAGGAGCTAACTATGGCTACACCTTC	14	-	many	TRBV12-3/TRBV12-4	TRBJ1-2
CASSVGVAVVYEQYF	TGTGCCAGCAGTGTGGGGGTCGCAGTTGTCTACGAGCAGTACTTC	15	-	-	TRBV6-1	TRBJ2-7
CAITAGGNSPLHF	TGTGCCATCACAGCAGGTGGGAATTCACCCCTCCACTTT	13	-	many	TRBV10-3	TRBJ1-6
CASNLGAGGPREQFF	TGTGCCAGCAACCTGGGGGCGGGAGGGCCCCGGGAGCAGTTCTTC	15	TRBD2	-	TRBV7-3	TRBJ2-1
CASSRQGAGNTEAFF	TGTGCCAGCAGTCGACAGGGGGCAGGGAACACTGAAGCTTTCTTT	15	TRBD1	many	TRBV12-3/TRBV12-4	TRBJ1-1
CATARGAGNTIYF	TGCGCCACCGCCCGAGGCGCAGGAAACACCATATATTTT	13	-	-	TRBV10-2	TRBJ1-3
CASTNRGNEKLFF	TGTGCCAGCACGAACCGAGGGAATGAAAAACTGTTTTTT	13	-	many	TRBV3-1	TRBJ1-4
CASSPTSAAGEAFF	TGTGCCAGCAGCCCAACCTCGGCGGCAGGAGAAGCTTTCTTT	14	-	many	TRBV28	TRBJ1-1
CASKTGGYNQPQHF	TGTGCCAGCAAGACTGGCGGATACAATCAGCCCCAGCATTTT	14	-	many	TRBV6-2/TRBV6-3	TRBJ1-5
CSAKSYNEQFF	TGCAGTGCAAAAAGTTACAATGAGCAGTTCTTC	11	-	many	TRBV20-1	TRBJ2-1
CASSQDYRDNEQFF	TGTGCCAGCAGCCAGGACTATAGGGACAATGAGCAGTTCTTC	14	-	few	TRBV11-3	TRBJ2-1
CASSFGTGGNEQFF	TGCGCCAGCAGCTTCGGGACAGGGGGCAATGAGCAGTTCTTC	14	TRBD1	medium-sized	TRBV5-1	TRBJ2-1
CAWSYVVAGANEQFF	TGTGCCTGGAGCTATGTGGTAGCGGGAGCTAATGAGCAGTTCTTC	15	TRBD2	many	TRBV30	TRBJ2-1
CASSRSLISSGANVLTF	TGTGCCAGTAGTAGGTCACTAATCTCCTCTGGGGCCAACGTCCTGACTTTC	17	-	many	TRBV19	TRBJ2-6
CASSPSTQTYEQYF	TGTGCCAGCTCACCAAGTACACAAACCTACGAGCAGTACTTC	14	-	many	TRBV18	TRBJ2-7
CASSLGVTEGYTF	TGTGCTAGCAGCTTAGGGGTGACAGAGGGCTACACCTTC	13	-	few	TRBV7-9	TRBJ1-2
CASSPYGLMGETQYF	TGTGCCAGCTCCCCCTACGGACTCATGGGAGAGACCCAGTACTTC	15	-	many	TRBV27	TRBJ2-5
CATSMGSNYGYTF	TGTGCCACCAGTATGGGGTCTAACTACGGCTACACCTTC	13	-	-	TRBV24-1	TRBJ1-2
CASSPRAGGTNEQFF	TGTGCCAGCAGTCCCCGAGCGGGAGGAACCAATGAGCAGTTCTTC	15	TRBD2	many	TRBV2	TRBJ2-1
CATGDLNYGYTF	TGTGCCACCGGGGACTTAAACTATGGCTACACCTTC	12	-	few	TRBV24-1	TRBJ1-2
CASAASGQETQYF	TGTGCCAGCGCCGCAAGCGGCCAAGAGACCCAGTACTTC	13	-	many	TRBV6-2/TRBV6-3	TRBJ2-5
CASRDRDLYEQYF	TGTGCCAGCAGGGACAGGGATTTATACGAGCAGTACTTC	13	TRBD1	-	TRBV2	TRBJ2-7
CSARGQGAGNTIYF	TGCAGTGCTAGGGGACAGGGGGCTGGAAACACCATATATTTT	14	TRBD1	many	TRBV20-1	TRBJ1-3
CAWSASGIGYTF	TGTGCCTGGAGTGCATCCGGGATAGGCTACACCTTC	12	-	few	TRBV30	TRBJ1-2
CSAVGLASYNEQFF	TGCAGTGCTGTGGGTCTGGCGTCCTACAATGAGCAGTTCTTC	14	-	many	TRBV20-1	TRBJ2-1
CAWSAVGGPGELFF	TGTGCCTGGAGCGCCGTGGGGGGCCCCGGGGAGCTGTTTTTT	14	-	many	TRBV30	TRBJ2-2
CASGGLYEQYF	TGTGCCAGCGGGGGACTCTACGAGCAGTACTTC	11	-	few	TRBV6-2/TRBV6-3	TRBJ2-7
CVSSVFGEALF	TGTGTCAGCAGTGTTTTTGGTGAAGCTTTATTT	11	-	few	TRBV2	TRBJ1-1
CASSLRGRDTGELFF	TGTGCCAGCAGTTTAAGAGGGAGGGACACCGGGGAGCTGTTTTTT	15	TRBD2	-	TRBV27	TRBJ2-2
CASTWGGRGAYEQYF	TGCGCCAGCACCTGGGGTGGGAGGGGAGCTTACGAGCAGTACTTC	15	TRBD2	many	TRBV5-1	TRBJ2-7
CASSPRLNEQFF	TGTGCCAGCAGTCCTCGACTCAATGAGCAGTTCTTC	12	-	many	TRBV12-3/TRBV12-4	TRBJ2-1